These 30 T cell receptor beta chains were sequenced from one sample in a study of Ad26.COV2.S vaccination and SARS-CoV-2 variants. As for treatment: over 15 received Ad26.COV2.S at low or high dose, single or two shots; 5 received placebo; per-sample allocation not given. Vaccine and placebo recipients were sampled on day 63 after the first injection. The repertoire was sequenced with immunoSEQ multiplex PCR; TCRdb's copy has only in-frame clones and lacks some. The data show 500,000 or so clones, with 87% seen just once and about 13% held by the top ten. The source was peripheral blood, collected in a trial of Ad26.COV2.S vaccine versus placebo. The source of these receptors is a person between 18 and 59 years old who received the Ad26.COV2.S COVID-19 vaccine or a placebo.

This chain uses TRBV25-1 with TRBJ2-2; TRBD1 matches 7 bases. Per germline, CDR1 MGHDK and CDR2 SYGVNS. The CDR3 totals 15 residues. The V segment lost 2 bases and the J segment 4 bases; nucleotides outside the gene matches: 4. The CDR3 bases are TGTGCCAGCAGTGAAGGAGGACAGGTCACCGGGGAGCTGTTTTTT. Protein: CASSEGGQVTGELFF. Supplemented by reference TRBV25-1 and TRBJ2-2, the full variable domain reads EADIYQTPRYLVIGTGKKITLECSQTMGHDKMYWYQQDPGMELHLIHYSYGVNSTEKGDLSSESTVSRIRTEHFPLTLESARPSHTSQYLCASSEGGQVTGELFFGEGSRLTVL.

V usage is TRBV27 and J usage is TRBJ1-1, with D unclear. Per germline, CDR1 MNHEY and CDR2 SMNVEV (reference sequence). The V end was cut by 2 bases, the J end by 1 base, with 14 bases between. This CDR3 comprises 16 residues. The CDR3 DNA reads TGTGCCAGCAGTTTAGGGCAGCTAAATGGGAACACTGAAGCTTTCTTT. The encoded protein is CASSLGQLNGNTEAFF.

The V call is TRBV5-4, the J call TRBJ1-2; no definite D call. The CDR3 is made up of 13 amino acids. Trimming left V 0 bases short and J 8 bases short, with 11 bases between. CDR1 and CDR2 (germline): SGHNT, YYREEE (reference sequence). CDR3 coding DNA: TGTGCCAGCAGCTTGGGGGGTTCTCGGGGCTACACCTTC. Its translation is CASSLGGSRGYTF. Variable domain in full (rest from reference TRBV5-4 and TRBJ1-2): ETGVTQSPTHLIKTRGQQVTLRCSSQSGHNTVSWYQQALGQGPQFIFQYYREEENGRGNFPPRFSGLQFPNYSSELNVNALELDDSALYLCASSLGGSRGYTFGSGTRLTVV.

The genes are TRBV6-5 and TRBJ2-3; tentatively, D is TRBD2 (5 bases). This CDR3 spans 13 amino acids. Germline lookup yields CDR1 MNHEY and CDR2 SVGAGI. Trimming pared 8 bases from V and 1 base from J, leaving 10 bases between. The CDR3 DNA follows: TGTGCCAGCGTAGAGGGTCGCACAGATACGCAGTATTTT. Translated: CASVEGRTDTQYF.

The rearrangement uses TRBV4-2 and TRBJ1-1; D gene uncertain. Germline CDR1 LGHNA, CDR2 YNFKEQ. V lost 0 bases and J lost 6, with 5 bases in between. The CDR3 sequence is 12 residues long. In DNA, the CDR3 is TGTGCCAGCAGCCAAGATGGGCCTGAAGCTTTCTTT. It translates to CASSQDGPEAFF.

The V call is TRBV2, the J call TRBJ1-4; 9 bases are a match to TRBD1. Germline lookup yields CDR1 SNHLY and CDR2 FYNNEI. The junction had 7 bases not matched to a gene; V was cut back by 7 bases and J by 1 base. This CDR3 spans 16 amino acids. CDR3 residues: CASKRDRAQTNEKLFF. CDR3 nucleotides: TGTGCCAGCAAAAGGGACAGGGCTCAAACTAATGAAAAACTGTTTTTT.

In this sample, this clone turned up a few times. The J gene is TRBJ1-4, the V gene TRBV5-4; 8 positions match TRBD1. V lost 3 bases, J lost 8 bases, and 9 bases stayed unmatched. The CDR3 extends over 15 amino acids. Germline loops: CDR1 SGHNT, CDR2 YYREEE (reference sequence). CDR3 residues: CASSSGTGPREKLFF. The CDR3 nucleotides are TGTGCCAGCAGCTCCGGGACAGGTCCACGGGAAAAACTGTTTTTT.

This rearrangement joins TRBV5-1 to TRBJ1-3; weak D call: TRBD1 (6 bases). V was pared by 4 bases and J by 2 bases, with 13 bases between. The length of the CDR3 is 15 residues. Germline V gene sequence: CDR1 SGHRS, CDR2 YFSETQ. CDR3 region: CASSGQQGTGNTIYF. Written as DNA, the CDR3 is TGCGCCAGCAGCGGACAGCAGGGGACTGGAAACACCATATATTTT.

V gene TRBV7-2 combines with J gene TRBJ2-7; D is uncertain. Deletions cut 0 bases from V and 1 base from J, with 4 bases between. Germline CDR1 SGHTA, CDR2 FQGNSA. The CDR3 extends over 13 amino acids. The CDR3 DNA sequence: TGTGCCAGCAGCTTAGCGGAATCCTACGAGCAGTACTTC. Its protein product is CASSLAESYEQYF. The full variable domain, rest sourced from reference TRBV7-2 and TRBJ2-7, is GAGVSQSPSNKVTEKGKDVELRCDPISGHTALYWYRQSLGQGLEFLIYFQGNSAPDKSGLPSDRFSAERTGGSVSTLTIQRTQQEDSAVYLCASSLAESYEQYFGPGTRLTVT.

The gene calls are TRBV4-1 and TRBJ2-7; tentative D call: TRBD2 (5 bases). CDR3 length: 15 residues. From germline, CDR1 is MGHRA and CDR2 YSYEKL. V lost 4 bases and J lost 5, with 18 bases in between. The DNA for the CDR3 is TGCGCCAGCAGCCCCTTTATTACGGGAATCCACGAGCAGTACTTC. Translated: CASSPFITGIHEQYF.

In its sample, this clone was seen a few times. The chain combines TRBV18 with TRBJ1-2; TRBD1 agrees at 7 bases. This CDR3 is built from 14 residues. V lost 3 bases to trimming and J lost 7 bases; unmatched junction nucleotides: 8. Germline V lookup: CDR1 KGHSH, CDR2 LQKENI. The CDR3 is CASSPLGTDSGYTF. The CDR3 bases are TGTGCCAGCTCACCCCTTGGGACAGACTCTGGCTACACCTTC.

The V gene is TRBV7-3, the J gene TRBJ2-1; TRBD2 agrees at 8 bases. J gave up 8 bases and V 5 bases, and 14 bases lay outside the gene matches. Germline CDR1 SGHTA, CDR2 FQGTGA. This CDR3 is 16 amino acids long. In DNA form, the CDR3 reads TGTGCCAGCAGCACTCTAGCGACGGGAGGGCGGCATGAGCAGTTCTTC. It specifies CASSTLATGGRHEQFF. Variable domain in full (rest from reference TRBV7-3 and TRBJ2-1): GAGVSQTPSNKVTEKGKYVELRCDPISGHTALYWYRQSLGQGPEFLIYFQGTGAADDSGLPNDRFFAVRPEGSVSTLKIQRTERGDSAVYLCASSTLATGGRHEQFFGPGTRLTVL.

The chain links TRBV5-4 to TRBJ1-6, with D perhaps TRBD1 (6 bases). V gave up 3 bases and J gave up 7 bases, with 8 bases separating them. The V gene's germline CDR1 is SGHNT and CDR2 YYREEE (reference sequence). This CDR3 is built from 13 residues. The CDR3 bases are TGTGCCAGCAGCTGGGACACGAATTCACCCCTCCACTTT. It yields the protein CASSWDTNSPLHF.

V is TRBV9 and J is TRBJ2-7, with TRBD2 as a possible D gene (6 bases). Trimming removed 3 bases from V and 7 bases from J, with 20 bases in between. Germline V gene data show CDR1 as SGDLS and CDR2 as YYNGEE. The CDR3 runs 15 residues. CDR3 bases: TGTGCCAGCAGCGGTAGCGGCTCACTGGGAGAAGAGCAGTACTTC. Residues: CASSGSGSLGEEQYF.

V usage is TRBV19 and J usage is TRBJ2-2, with 7 positions matching TRBD1. Germline trimming cut 6 bases from V and 0 bases from J; bases unmatched to any gene: 16. The CDR3 runs 19 residues. Germline V gene data show CDR1 as LNHDA and CDR2 as SQIVND (reference sequence). For the CDR3, the DNA is TGTGCCAGTAGCCAACGACGCGTTACCGGGACAGCGAACACCGGGGAGCTGTTTTTT. This translates into CASSQRRVTGTANTGELFF.

The V call is TRBV5-1, the J call TRBJ2-7; 16 bases agree with TRBD2. CDR3 size: 16 residues. V trimming: 4 bases; J trimming: 1 base; junction bases outside the gene matches: 2. The germline gives CDR1 SGHRS, CDR2 YFSETQ. The CDR3 DNA sequence: TGCGCCAGCAGCGGGGGACTAGCGGGAGGGTCCTACGAGCAGTACTTC. Protein product: CASSGGLAGGSYEQYF. Based on the CDR3 plus reference TRBV5-1 and TRBJ2-7, the full variable domain is KAGVTQTPRYLIKTRGQQVTLSCSPISGHRSVSWYQQTPGQGLQFLFEYFSETQRNKGNFPGRFSGRQFSNSRSEMNVSTLELGDSALYLCASSGGLAGGSYEQYFGPGTRLTVT.

The chain couples TRBV19 to TRBJ2-7; tentatively, D is TRBD1 (7 bases). The V gene's germline CDR1 is LNHDA and CDR2 SQIVND (reference sequence). V was pared by 6 bases and J by 6 bases, with 18 bases between. CDR3 size: 14 residues. The CDR3 region is CASRTQGGRGEQYF. In nucleotides, the CDR3 is TGTGCCAGTAGGACCCAGGGGGGAAGGGGCGAGCAGTACTTC.

The V call is TRBV10-3, the J call TRBJ2-7; D is undetermined. This CDR3 region has 12 residues. V was pared by 7 bases and J by 0 bases, with 7 bases between. CDR1 ENHRY and CDR2 SYGVKD come from the germline V gene. The CDR3 is CAIKGNSYEQYF. The CDR3, as DNA: TGTGCCATCAAGGGCAACTCCTACGAGCAGTACTTC.

The gene calls are TRBV5-1 and TRBJ2-1, with D possibly TRBD2 on 6 matching bases. Germline assignment: CDR1 SGHRS and CDR2 YFSETQ. The CDR3 is 15 residues long. The V end lost 7 bases, the J end lost 6 bases, and 20 bases lay between the germline ends. CDR3 region: CASYQSGTRANEQFF. The CDR3 nucleotides read TGCGCCAGCTACCAATCCGGGACTCGGGCCAATGAGCAGTTCTTC.

This clone appeared once. This sequence joins TRBV14 and TRBJ2-1, with D unclear. Trimming took off 0 bases at V and 8 bases at J, with 8 bases between the two ends. Germline CDR1 is SGHDN and CDR2 is FVKESK. The CDR3 has 13 amino acids. The chain's CDR3 is CASSQDYLDEQFF. CDR3 nucleotides: TGTGCCAGCAGCCAAGACTATCTCGATGAGCAGTTCTTC. Full variable domain (outside the CDR3, taken from reference TRBV14 and TRBJ2-1): EAGVTQFPSHSVIEKGQTVTLRCDPISGHDNLYWYRRVMGKEIKFLLHFVKESKQDESGMPNNRFLAERTGGTYSTLKVQPAELEDSGVYFCASSQDYLDEQFFGPGTRLTVL.

The chain has TRBV7-9 and TRBJ2-1; the match to TRBD2 covers 9 bases. This CDR3 contains 15 residues. J lost 0 bases, V lost 6 bases, and 3 bases had no gene match. In germline, CDR1 is SEHNR, CDR2 FQNEAQ (reference sequence). This chain's CDR3 is CASSSSGNSYNEQFF. The CDR3 coding sequence is TGTGCCAGCAGTTCTAGCGGGAACTCCTACAATGAGCAGTTCTTC.

CDR3 residues: CASSLSWAKNIQYF. DNA for the CDR3: TGTGCCAGCAGCTTAAGCTGGGCCAAAAACATTCAGTACTTC. The chain uses TRBV7-9 and TRBJ2-4, with D uncertain. V lost 2 bases to trimming and J lost 1 base, with 6 bases between them. Germline V CDR1 and CDR2: SEHNR, FQNEAQ (reference sequence). The CDR3 extends over 14 amino acids.

V and J are TRBV28 and TRBJ2-7, with D possibly being TRBD1 (6 bases). The length of the CDR3 is 14 residues. The germline CDR1 and CDR2 sequences are MDHEN and SYDVKM. Trimming left V 5 bases short and J 5 bases short, with 16 bases between. The CDR3: CASSAQGFGDEQYF. The CDR3 DNA sequence: TGTGCCAGCAGTGCCCAGGGGTTCGGCGACGAGCAGTACTTC. The full variable domain, rest sourced from reference TRBV28 and TRBJ2-7, is DVKVTQSSRYLVKRTGEKVFLECVQDMDHENMFWYRQDPGLGLRLIYFSYDVKMKEKGDIPEGYSVSREKKERFSLILESASTNQTSMYLCASSAQGFGDEQYFGPGTRLTVT.

Concerning this clone: Other DNA sequences in this sample translate to the same CDR3. The V and J genes are TRBV30 and TRBJ1-5, with D possibly being TRBD1 (5 bases). V was clipped by 0 bases and J by 6 bases, with 9 bases between them. The CDR3 contains 13 residues. CDR1 is GTSNPN and CDR2 is SVGIG in the germline V gene (reference sequence). DNA for the CDR3: TGTGCCTGGAGTGTAGGGGCGGGTCAGCCCCAGCATTTT. Translated: CAWSVGAGQPQHF.

This sequence joins TRBV4-2 and TRBJ2-3; weak D call: TRBD1 (6 bases). This CDR3 comprises 15 residues. V gave up 3 bases and J gave up 12 bases, with 22 bases separating them. In germline, CDR1 is LGHNA, CDR2 YNFKEQ. The CDR3 coding sequence is TGTGCCAGCAGCCAGGAGGCCTTGGGGGCGGATGGTCAGTATTTT. It is translated as CASSQEALGADGQYF.

The chain employs TRBV27 and TRBJ1-5; TRBD1 matches at 7 bases. The germline V gene encodes CDR1 MNHEY and CDR2 SMNVEV (reference sequence). V dropped 6 bases and J dropped 4; count of bases not matched to a gene: 6. The CDR3 length is 14 residues. The CDR3 region has the DNA TGTGCCAGCAGCATCTACAGGGGAAATCAGCCCCAGCATTTT. As protein: CASSIYRGNQPQHF.

The chain is built from TRBV14 and TRBJ2-1; 7 bases map to TRBD2. This CDR3 is built from 16 residues. V gave up 0 bases and J gave up 4 bases; unmatched junction bases: 6. Germline CDR1 SGHDN, CDR2 FVKESK. The CDR3: CASSQDPAAGYNEQFF. The CDR3 DNA reads as TGTGCCAGCAGCCAAGATCCTGCAGCGGGATACAATGAGCAGTTCTTC.

The chain has TRBV28 and TRBJ2-4, with 8 positions matching TRBD2. J gave up 1 base and V 6 bases, and 14 bases lay outside the gene matches. The CDR3 is 18 residues long. CDR1 is MDHEN, CDR2 SYDVKM, per germline. The CDR3 spells CASRDGLAPGGAKNIQYF. As DNA, the CDR3 is TGTGCCAGCAGAGACGGACTAGCCCCAGGAGGGGCCAAAAACATTCAGTACTTC. The whole variable domain, remainder taken from reference TRBV28 and TRBJ2-4, is DVKVTQSSRYLVKRTGEKVFLECVQDMDHENMFWYRQDPGLGLRLIYFSYDVKMKEKGDIPEGYSVSREKKERFSLILESASTNQTSMYLCASRDGLAPGGAKNIQYFGAGTRLSVL.

This clone has just a few counts. The chain joins TRBV6-5 to TRBJ1-2, with D possibly being TRBD1 (6 bases). The V gene's germline CDR1 is MNHEY and CDR2 SVGAGI. The CDR3 is made up of 14 amino acids. V lost 6 bases and J lost 8, with 19 bases in between. This CDR3 is CASSPAPGAGGYTF. The CDR3 nucleotides are TGTGCCAGCAGCCCCGCACCGGGGGCCGGCGGCTACACCTTC.

The chain carries TRBV6-2 or TRBV6-3 and TRBJ1-1, with a tentative D call TRBD1 (6 bases). The CDR3 extends over 14 amino acids. Trimming left V 0 bases short and J 3 bases short, with 8 bases between. Germline CDR1 MNHEY, CDR2 SVGEGT. The CDR3: CASSYSRTDTEAFF. In DNA form, the CDR3 reads TGTGCCAGCAGTTACTCGCGGACAGACACTGAAGCTTTCTTT.